Shown below are 16 T cell receptor beta chains from a single sample sequenced in a study of control samples from healthy donors and cancer patients. Method: immunoSEQ multiplex PCR; TCRdb's copy keeps in-frame clones and lacks some. The sample yields 190,000 or so clones, 85% to 95% seen once. Sequenced: blood. Receptors originate from a young man in good health.

This clone showed up just once. The rearrangement links TRBV12-5 to TRBJ2-1; no clear D. CDR1 is LGHNT, CDR2 FRNRAP, per germline. The CDR3 covers 12 residues. Trimming cost V 0 bases and J 8 bases, with 5 bases left between them. The CDR3 DNA sequence: TGTGCTAGTGGTTTGGTAATAGATGAGCAGTTCTTC. Translation gives CASGLVIDEQFF. Combining the CDR3 with reference TRBV12-5 and TRBJ2-1 gives the whole variable domain DARVTQTPRHKVTEMGQEVTMRCQPILGHNTVFWYRQTMMQGLELLAYFRNRAPLDDSGMPKDRFSAEMPDATLATLKIQPSEPRDSAVYFCASGLVIDEQFFGPGTRLTVL.

The chain carries TRBV12-3 or TRBV12-4 and TRBJ1-4; weak D call: TRBD1 (5 bases). V was trimmed by 2 bases and J by 6 bases, leaving 7 bases between them. The CDR3 has 13 amino acids. The CDR3 coding sequence is TGTGCCAGCAGTTTAATAGGGGATGAAAAACTGTTTTTT. Amino acids: CASSLIGDEKLFF.

The V gene is TRBV5-4, the J gene TRBJ1-6, with 7 nucleotides matching TRBD1. The CDR3 has 15 amino acids. Germline V gene sequence: CDR1 SGHNT, CDR2 YYREEE (reference sequence). The junction had 7 bases not matched to a gene; V was cut back by 5 bases and J by 5 bases. The CDR3 reads CASSPGDSNNSPLHF. The CDR3 region has the DNA TGTGCCAGCAGTCCAGGGGACAGTAATAATTCACCCCTCCACTTT.

J is TRBJ2-7 and V is TRBV12-5, with TRBD1 as a possible D gene (5 bases). Between the trimmed V and J ends, which lost 0 bases and 0 bases, there was a span of 12 bases. This CDR3 has 16 amino acids. CDR1 is LGHNT, CDR2 FRNRAP, per germline. As DNA, the CDR3 is TGTGCTAGTGGTTTGGTACGCCCAGGGTCCTCCTACGAGCAGTACTTC. Protein sequence: CASGLVRPGSSYEQYF.

This rearrangement joins TRBV2 to TRBJ2-1; 11 bases line up with TRBD2. The CDR3 is made up of 15 amino acids. CDR1 SNHLY and CDR2 FYNNEI come from the germline V gene. The V gene end was trimmed by 6 bases and the J gene end by 2 bases; junction bases not matched to a gene: 3. CDR3: CASRRLAGTYNEQFF. CDR3 DNA: TGTGCCAGCAGGAGACTAGCGGGGACCTACAATGAGCAGTTCTTC.

The J gene is TRBJ2-6, the V gene TRBV9; 9 nucleotides line up with TRBD1. The V segment lost 3 bases and the J segment 2 bases; nucleotides outside the gene matches: 3. The CDR3 sequence is 16 residues long. Germline lookup yields CDR1 SGDLS and CDR2 YYNGEE. The CDR3: CASSGRDRAGANVLTF. CDR3 bases: TGTGCCAGCAGCGGCAGGGACAGGGCTGGGGCCAACGTCCTGACTTTC.

This sequence joins TRBV2 and TRBJ2-1; D not resolved. V gave up 5 bases and J gave up 0 bases, with 8 bases separating them. Germline lookup yields CDR1 SNHLY and CDR2 FYNNEI. This CDR3 has 14 residues. CDR3 nucleotides: TGTGCCAGCAGTTCGGTAGGCTCCTACAATGAGCAGTTCTTC. This translates into CASSSVGSYNEQFF.

This chain uses TRBV10-3 with TRBJ2-7; D is unclear. This CDR3 spans 13 amino acids. The germline V and J ends were trimmed by 0 bases and 3 bases, with 6 bases remaining between them. Looked up from germline, CDR1 is ENHRY and CDR2 is SYGVKD. CDR3 region: CAISESAGYEQYF. The CDR3 bases are TGTGCCATCAGTGAGTCGGCCGGCTACGAGCAGTACTTC.

CDR3 residues: CASTSSRANYGYTF. The CDR3, as DNA: TGTGCCAGCACGTCCTCGCGGGCGAACTATGGCTACACCTTC. This chain uses TRBV6-6 with TRBJ1-2; D not resolved. The V end was cut by 7 bases, the J end by 2 bases, with 14 bases between. The CDR3 length is 14 residues. Per the germline V gene, CDR1 is MNHNY and CDR2 is SVGAGI (reference sequence).

The V call is TRBV2, the J call TRBJ1-2, with D unresolved. Trimming took 4 bases from V and 10 from J, leaving 10 bases between them. The germline CDR1 and CDR2 sequences are SNHLY and FYNNEI. The CDR3 loop spans 11 amino acids. The CDR3 is CASSVQGIYTF. The CDR3 DNA is TGTGCCAGCAGTGTTCAAGGTATCTACACCTTC.

This clone has just one count. V is TRBV12-5 and J is TRBJ2-7; D is possibly TRBD1 or TRBD2 (5 bases each). Germline V gene sequence: CDR1 LGHNT, CDR2 FRNRAP. V shed 0 bases and J shed 7 bases, with 16 bases lying between them. CDR3 length equals 15 residues. CDR3 amino acids: CASGLVNRPSGEQYF. The CDR3 DNA reads TGTGCTAGTGGTTTGGTAAACAGGCCCTCGGGAGAGCAGTACTTC.

This sequence joins TRBV3-1 (or the pseudogene TRBV3-2) and TRBJ2-2; unclear D gene. Germline V gives CDR1 LGHDT, CDR2 YNNKEL (reference sequence). The CDR3 sequence is 12 residues long. Trimming shortened V by 1 base and J by 6 bases, and 3 bases separated the two germline ends. CDR3 nucleotide sequence: TGTGCCAGCAGCCAAGGTCCCGGGGAGCTGTTTTTT. Translation gives CASSQGPGELFF.

This chain joins TRBV4-1 and TRBJ1-3; D remains unclear. V lost 8 bases to trimming and J lost 0 bases, with 17 bases between them. Per germline, CDR1 MGHRA and CDR2 YSYEKL. This CDR3 is 16 amino acids long. This chain's CDR3 is CASALSQPYSGNTIYF. CDR3 nucleotide sequence: TGCGCCAGCGCCCTCAGCCAACCCTACTCTGGAAACACCATATATTTT.

The rearrangement joins TRBV2 to TRBJ1-6; possibly TRBD1 for D (5 bases). V dropped 4 bases and J dropped 5 bases, with 12 bases sitting between them. The germline CDR1 and CDR2 sequences are SNHLY and FYNNEI. The CDR3 sequence is 15 residues long. The CDR3 DNA is TGTGCCAGCAGTGTACGAGGGGCAGATAATTCACCCCTCCACTTT. Its translation: CASSVRGADNSPLHF.

The genes are TRBV5-4 and TRBJ2-7; D is perhaps TRBD1 (6 bases). This CDR3 is 15 amino acids long. The V gene lost 0 bases and the J gene lost 2 bases, with 12 bases spanning the gap. Germline CDR1 is SGHNT and CDR2 is YYREEE (reference sequence). The CDR3 DNA reads TGTGCCAGCAGCTTGGGCTTGACAGGCGCCTACGAGCAGTACTTC. Protein sequence: CASSLGLTGAYEQYF.

This clone has only one observation. This rearrangement joins TRBV6-6 to TRBJ1-5; 8 bases match TRBD1. J lost 3 bases, V lost 5 bases, and 9 bases had no gene match. The germline CDR1 and CDR2 sequences are MNHNY and SVGAGI (reference sequence). This CDR3 is 16 amino acids long. CDR3 region: CASSRTGTGNNQPQHF. The CDR3 DNA reads as TGTGCCAGCAGTAGAACCGGGACAGGTAACAATCAGCCCCAGCATTTT.